These 20 T cell receptor beta chains originate from one sample sequenced in a study of blood T cell repertoires in COVID-19. Assay used: immunoSEQ multiplex PCR; TCRdb lists only in-frame clones, some missing. The profile shows over 350,000 clones, 88% of them singletons. Sequences were obtained from PBMCs or T cells enriched from blood (not recorded which). The receptors stem from a woman aged 25 to 39 with acute COVID-19.

This rearrangement joins TRBV11-2 to TRBJ1-2, with D possibly matching TRBD1 (5 bases). The V end lost 0 bases, the J end lost 0 bases, and 8 bases lay between the germline ends. The CDR3 is 15 amino acids. Germline loops: CDR1 SGHAT, CDR2 FQNNGV. CDR3 protein: CASSLERGANYGYTF. The CDR3 nucleotides are TGTGCCAGCAGCTTAGAGCGGGGGGCTAACTATGGCTACACCTTC.

The chain links TRBV10-3 to TRBJ2-1; weak D call: TRBD1 (6 bases). This CDR3 has 15 amino acids. Trimming pared 4 bases from V and 4 bases from J, leaving 14 bases between. Germline CDR1 reads ENHRY; CDR2 reads SYGVKD. The CDR3 DNA reads as TGTGCCATCAGTGCAGGGGCCGTTTTATACAATGAGCAGTTCTTC. It translates to CAISAGAVLYNEQFF.

The genes are TRBV12-3 or TRBV12-4 and TRBJ2-2, with TRBD1 as a possible D gene (5 bases). V was shortened by 6 bases and J by 6 bases, with 11 bases between the two germline ends. The CDR3 covers 13 residues. CDR3 in DNA: TGTGCCAGCAGCCCCCAGGGTCCCGGGGAGCTGTTTTTT. It encodes CASSPQGPGELFF.

The chain joins TRBV4-1 to TRBJ1-2; 7 nucleotides match TRBD1. There are 16 residues in the CDR3. CDR1 MGHRA and CDR2 YSYEKL come from the germline V gene. Germline trimming cut 1 base from V and 5 bases from J; bases unmatched to any gene: 10. CDR3 nucleotide sequence: TGCGCCAGCAGCCAAGCGACAGGGAGCGTTGGGTATGGCTACACCTTC. Residues: CASSQATGSVGYGYTF.

The J gene is TRBJ2-2, the V gene TRBV5-1; 8 nucleotides line up with TRBD1. The CDR3 runs 17 residues. The junction had 14 bases not matched to a gene; V was cut back by 4 bases and J by 6 bases. Germline lookup yields CDR1 SGHRS and CDR2 YFSETQ. CDR3 coding DNA: TGCGCCAGCAGCCCAGTTAAGGGTATACAGGGGGCCGGGGAGCTGTTTTTT. This sequence encodes CASSPVKGIQGAGELFF.

This clone was found once. V is TRBV5-6 and J is TRBJ1-2; TRBD1 is a possible D gene (6 bases). Germline CDR1 and CDR2: SGHDT and YYEEEE. The CDR3 has 16 residues. Trimming removed 4 bases at V and 3 bases at J, with 19 bases between. CDR3 nucleotide sequence: TGTGCCAGCAGCAAACTGAGCCCACGGACAGACTATGGCTACACCTTC. It specifies CASSKLSPRTDYGYTF.

V gene TRBV9 combines with J gene TRBJ2-1; tentatively, D is TRBD1 (5 bases). This CDR3 has 16 residues. Germline V gene lookup returns CDR1 SGDLS and CDR2 YYNGEE. Trimming shortened V by 3 bases and J by 2 bases, and 15 bases separated the two germline ends. The DNA of the CDR3 is TGTGCCAGCAGCGGAGGACGACAGATCACCTACAATGAGCAGTTCTTC. It translates to CASSGGRQITYNEQFF.

The chain couples TRBV6-2 or TRBV6-3 to TRBJ1-6, with a weak D call TRBD1 (5 bases). The CDR3 totals 15 residues. The germline CDR1 and CDR2 sequences are MNHEY and SVGEGT. The V gene lost 0 bases and the J gene lost 7 bases, with 10 bases spanning the gap. The CDR3 DNA follows: TGTGCCAGCAGTTACTCGAAGGGGCGGAATTCACCCCTCCACTTT. This codes for CASSYSKGRNSPLHF.

The chain has TRBV4-3 and TRBJ1-4; no firm D call. The CDR3 spans 17 residues. Germline lookup yields CDR1 LGHNA and CDR2 YSLEER. V dropped 0 bases and J dropped 6 bases, with 17 bases sitting between them. CDR3 residues: CASSQDRVSGWDEKLFF. The CDR3 region has the DNA TGCGCCAGCAGCCAAGATCGCGTATCGGGTTGGGATGAAAAACTGTTTTTT.

The chain couples TRBV9 to TRBJ2-3, with TRBD2 matching 8 bases. CDR3 size: 14 residues. The V gene's germline CDR1 is SGDLS and CDR2 YYNGEE. The trim removed 3 bases at V and 5 bases at J, leaving 5 bases unmatched. The CDR3: CASSAGGPGDTQYF. The CDR3 DNA follows: TGTGCCAGCAGCGCGGGGGGGCCTGGAGATACGCAGTATTTT.

The rearrangement joins TRBV7-9 to TRBJ1-2; possible D gene TRBD1, 5 bases. CDR1 SEHNR and CDR2 FQNEAQ come from the germline V gene (reference sequence). This CDR3 comprises 15 residues. Trimming took 4 bases from V and 4 from J, leaving 16 bases between them. The CDR3 reads CASSSGVGEAYGYTF. The DNA for the CDR3 is TGTGCCAGCAGCTCCGGGGTGGGGGAGGCCTATGGCTACACCTTC.

This chain connects TRBV25-1 to TRBJ1-6; 8 nucleotides match TRBD1. CDR1 and CDR2 from the germline V gene are MGHDK and SYGVNS. This CDR3 contains 14 residues. The V gene end was trimmed by 8 bases and the J gene end by 7 bases; junction bases not matched to a gene: 7. CDR3: CASSGTGINSPLHF. CDR3 bases: TGTGCCAGCTCCGGGACAGGCATCAATTCACCCCTCCACTTT.

The chain links TRBV7-9 to TRBJ2-7; maybe TRBD2 (5 bases). The germline V gene encodes CDR1 SEHNR and CDR2 FQNEAQ (reference sequence). The CDR3 is made up of 15 amino acids. Between the trimmed V and J ends, which lost 1 base and 2 bases, there was a span of 12 bases. Here the CDR3 reads CASSLEGGRTYEQYF. In DNA, the CDR3 is TGTGCCAGCAGCTTAGAAGGCGGGCGAACCTACGAGCAGTACTTC.

The chain employs TRBV5-1 and TRBJ1-2; D is uncertain. The CDR3 spans 15 residues. CDR1 and CDR2 from the germline V gene are SGHRS and YFSETQ. V was trimmed by 0 bases and J by 7 bases, leaving 16 bases between them. CDR3 nucleotides: TGCGCCAGCAGCTTGGGAGACACCGGGGAGGGTGGCTACACCTTC. Translating it yields CASSLGDTGEGGYTF.

The chain combines TRBV10-3 with TRBJ1-1; 10 bases are shared with TRBD1. V trimming: 5 bases; J trimming: 4 bases; junction bases outside the gene matches: 7. Germline V CDR1 and CDR2: ENHRY, SYGVKD. CDR3 size: 15 residues. The CDR3 spells CAISFDRGHGTEAFF. CDR3 nucleotides: TGTGCCATCAGTTTTGACAGGGGGCACGGCACTGAAGCTTTCTTT.

The gene calls are TRBV27 and TRBJ1-2, with TRBD1 identical over 8 bases. Germline loops: CDR1 MNHEY, CDR2 SMNVEV (reference sequence). CDR3 length: 15 amino acids. The ends lost 6 bases at V and 0 bases at J; junction bases unmatched: 6. In nucleotides, the CDR3 is TGTGCCAGCAGAAGCCTACAGGGGGCTAACTATGGCTACACCTTC. Translating it yields CASRSLQGANYGYTF.

The rearrangement links TRBV2 to TRBJ1-2; D might be TRBD1 (5 bases). Germline CDR1 reads SNHLY; CDR2 reads FYNNEI. V lost 7 bases and J 2 bases, leaving 17 bases between the germline ends. There are 15 residues in the CDR3. CDR3 sequence reads: CASKPADTLNYGYTF. DNA of the CDR3: TGTGCCAGCAAGCCGGCGGACACTCTAAACTATGGCTACACCTTC. Together with reference TRBV2 and TRBJ1-2, the CDR3 gives the full variable domain: EPEVTQTPSHQVTQMGQEVILRCVPISNHLYFYWYRQILGQKVEFLVSFYNNEISEKSEIFDDQFSVERPDGSNFTLKIRSTKLEDSAMYFCASKPADTLNYGYTFGSGTRLTVV.

The chain has TRBV11-2 and TRBJ2-1; 7 bases align to TRBD2. Germline V lookup: CDR1 SGHAT, CDR2 FQNNGV. Unmatched junction bases numbered 11, after V lost 3 bases and J lost 0 bases. The length of the CDR3 is 18 residues. The CDR3 DNA is TGTGCCAGCAGCTTTAGGGCTAGCGGCGCCGGCTCCTACAATGAGCAGTTCTTC. Translation: CASSFRASGAGSYNEQFF.

The CDR3 loop is CASSPVSSTDTQYF. As DNA, the CDR3 is TGTGCCAGCAGCCCGGTTTCTAGCACAGATACGCAGTATTTT. The gene calls are TRBV7-2 and TRBJ2-3; D not certain. The CDR3 extends over 14 amino acids. Germline CDR1 SGHTA, CDR2 FQGNSA. Between the trimmed V and J ends, which lost 5 bases and 0 bases, there was a span of 9 bases.

This clone has only one observation. The same CDR3 also results from other DNA sequences found in this sample. J is TRBJ2-3 and V is TRBV11-3; D unresolved. CDR3 size: 14 residues. V dropped 1 base and J dropped 2 bases, with 7 bases sitting between them. In germline, CDR1 is SGHNT, CDR2 YENEEA. The CDR3 bases are TGTGCCAGCAGCTTAGGGCAGGCCACAGATACGCAGTATTTT. Amino acids: CASSLGQATDTQYF.